This T cell receptor beta chain emerged from a study of blood T cell repertoires in COVID-19. Study at large: T cells, B-cell-depleted T cells, or PBMCs supplied cDNA or gDNA.

This clone showed up just once. How the authors handled the data: The authors estimated nucleated cell counts from reference gene primer amplification. TCRdb's copy holds only in-frame clones and misses some; the assay was immunoSEQ multiplex PCR. D and trimming come from the DNA, and the V and J calls and clone size come from that table. The sample lists approximately 56,000 clones, about 80% seen once, with over 6% in the top ten. The CDR3 extends over 18 amino acids. V lost 0 bases and J lost 3; bases outside the gene matches: 12. CDR1 and CDR2 (germline): MNHEY, SVGEGT. The TCR originated in a man between 65 and 79 years old with active COVID-19. The gene calls are TRBV6-2 or TRBV6-3 and TRBJ2-5, with TRBD1 identical over 8 bases. Sequenced sample: peripheral blood. DNA for the CDR3: TGTGCCAGCAGTTACTCGAGGGGGACAGGTCCCGTCAAAGAGACCCAGTACTTC. Amino acid sequence: CASSYSRGTGPVKETQYF.